The subject of this entry is one T cell receptor beta chain. Antigen specificity is unknown. This record belongs to a study of T cell responses to AZD1222 COVID-19 vaccine. The CDR3 contains 15 residues. The V end lost 5 bases, the J end lost 3 bases, and 17 bases lay between the germline ends. Germline V CDR1 and CDR2: SGHTA, FQGNSA. Study-level points and caveats: The span of vaccine-associated CD4 TCRs extended across spike, with dominance at 160-218 and 743-854.

The method was immunoSEQ multiplex PCR; TCRdb's version includes in-frame clones alone and lacks a portion of them. The sample yields 100,000 to 150,000 clones, about 93% seen once. This chain joins TRBV7-2 and TRBJ2-7; D remains unclear. This clonotype was sampled from an adult in good health. The source material was peripheral blood, sampled on day 0 of AZD1222 vaccination. CDR3 region: CASSLVDTTNYEQYF. Here the CDR3 DNA reads TGTGCCAGCAGCCTCGTCGACACCACGAACTACGAGCAGTACTTC.